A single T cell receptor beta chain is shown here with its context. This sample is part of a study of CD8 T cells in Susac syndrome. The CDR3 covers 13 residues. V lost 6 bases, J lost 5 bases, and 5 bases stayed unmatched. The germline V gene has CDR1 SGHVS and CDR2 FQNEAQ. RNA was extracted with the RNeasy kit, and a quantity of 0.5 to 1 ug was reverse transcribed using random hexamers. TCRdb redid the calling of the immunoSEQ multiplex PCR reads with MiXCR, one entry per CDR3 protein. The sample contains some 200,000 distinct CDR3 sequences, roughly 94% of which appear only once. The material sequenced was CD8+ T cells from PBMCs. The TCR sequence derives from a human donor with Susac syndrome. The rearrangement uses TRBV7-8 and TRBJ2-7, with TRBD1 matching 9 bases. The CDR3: CASRGQGTHEQYF. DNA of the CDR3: TGTGCCAGCAGAGGACAGGGGACCCACGAGCAGTACTTC.